This T cell receptor beta chain was identified in a study of T cell responses to AZD1222 COVID-19 vaccine. Study-level results: Unmutated regions of variants are reportedly targeted by nearly half of spike-specific TCRs. Vaccination with two AZD1222 doses was followed by a rise in Spike-specific TCR breadth and depth.

V shed 2 bases and J 4 bases; nucleotides not matched to a gene: 3. CDR1 is ENHRY, CDR2 SYGVKD, per germline. The CDR3 length is 14 residues. Method: immunoSEQ multiplex PCR; TCRdb's copy keeps in-frame clones and lacks some. The table has 100,000 to 150,000 clones, around 90% seen once; the top ten hold roughly 1.5%. A remark on this clone: Its antigen is undetermined.

The chain is built from TRBV10-3 and TRBJ1-2, with 8 positions matching TRBD1. The sequencing used peripheral blood, collected on day 0 of AZD1222 vaccination. The clonotype was recovered from an adult in good health. CDR3 residues: CAISEGTGIYGYTF. The CDR3 bases are TGTGCCATCAGTGAGGGGACAGGAATCTATGGCTACACCTTC.